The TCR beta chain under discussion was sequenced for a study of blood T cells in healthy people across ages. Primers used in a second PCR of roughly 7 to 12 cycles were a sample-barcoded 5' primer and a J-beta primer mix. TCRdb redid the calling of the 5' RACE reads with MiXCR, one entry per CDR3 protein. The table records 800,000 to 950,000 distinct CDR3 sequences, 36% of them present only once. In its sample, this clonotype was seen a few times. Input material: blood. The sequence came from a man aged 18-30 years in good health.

The CDR3 here is CASSRWGSSYEQYF. The CDR3 coding sequence is TGTGCCAGCAGCCGTTGGGGGTCCTCCTACGAGCAGTACTTC. The V call is TRBV6-1, the J call TRBJ2-7; D possibly matches TRBD1 or TRBD2 (5 bases each). V was shortened by 6 bases and J by 0 bases, with 12 bases between the two germline ends. Germline assignment: CDR1 MNHNS and CDR2 SASEGT. CDR3 length equals 14 residues.